The next 11 T cell receptor beta chains were all read from a single sample in a study of blood T cell repertoires in COVID-19. Profiled with immunoSEQ multiplex PCR; TCRdb holds only in-frame clones, not every one. The top ten clones hold approximately 4.1% of a sample with about 320,000 clones, 90% of them seen once. The sample comprised PBMCs or T cells enriched from blood (not recorded which). These receptors all come from a woman in her thirties who had been exposed to COVID-19.

The chain carries TRBV6-5 and TRBJ2-2; possible D gene TRBD1, 6 bases. Between the trimmed V and J ends, which lost 5 bases and 0 bases, there was a span of 10 bases. This CDR3 contains 15 residues. CDR1 is MNHEY, CDR2 SVGAGI, per germline. CDR3 DNA: TGTGCCAGCAGTCCCGGGACAACGAACACCGGGGAGCTGTTTTTT. Amino acids: CASSPGTTNTGELFF.

The chain links TRBV19 to TRBJ1-2; 9 bases line up with TRBD1. The trim removed 9 bases at V and 5 bases at J, leaving 4 bases unmatched. The CDR3 covers 12 residues. The germline CDR1 and CDR2 sequences are LNHDA and SQIVND (reference sequence). The CDR3 region has the DNA TGTGCCAGCCGACAGGGGGTGTATGGCTACACCTTC. It is translated as CASRQGVYGYTF.

V usage is TRBV2 and J usage is TRBJ1-2, with D possibly being TRBD1 (5 bases). V gave up 5 bases and J gave up 0 bases, with 25 bases separating them. Germline V gives CDR1 SNHLY, CDR2 FYNNEI. This CDR3 has 19 residues. CDR3 residues: CASSSRPGLTLLANYGYTF. The CDR3 DNA sequence: TGTGCCAGCAGTTCAAGACCGGGACTCACCCTATTAGCTAACTATGGCTACACCTTC.

The rearrangement joins TRBV7-3 to TRBJ2-2; D not resolved. The CDR3 is made up of 16 amino acids. Germline-derived CDR1 and CDR2 are SGHTA and FQGTGA. V dropped 6 bases and J dropped 2 bases, with 16 bases sitting between them. In DNA form, the CDR3 reads TGTGCCAGCAGTCGTCTGGGCCCCCAAAACACCGGGGAGCTGTTTTTT. It is translated as CASSRLGPQNTGELFF.

V is TRBV14 and J is TRBJ1-3, with D unresolved. Germline CDR1 SGHDN, CDR2 FVKESK. The ends were cut back, 1 base at V and 4 bases at J, with 11 bases in the middle. CDR3 size: 15 residues. CDR3 region: CASSQVSFSGNTIYF. The CDR3 DNA reads as TGTGCCAGCAGCCAAGTGTCCTTCTCCGGAAACACCATATATTTT.

The chain is built from TRBV29-1 and TRBJ2-1, with unresolved D. The germline V gene has CDR1 SQVTM and CDR2 ANQGSEA. The CDR3 spans 11 residues. The ends were cut back, 2 bases at V and 8 bases at J, with 7 bases in the middle. The chain's CDR3 is CSVETFDEQFF. CDR3 DNA: TGCAGCGTTGAAACTTTCGATGAGCAGTTCTTC.

The rearrangement joins TRBV13 to TRBJ2-7; 7 nucleotides line up with TRBD1. CDR3 length: 12 amino acids. The trim removed 5 bases at V and 5 bases at J, leaving 3 bases unmatched. From germline, CDR1 is PRHDT and CDR2 FYEKMQ (reference sequence). CDR3 sequence: CASSLTGDEQYF. The CDR3 coding sequence is TGTGCCAGCAGCCTAACAGGGGACGAGCAGTACTTC. Full variable domain (outside the CDR3, taken from reference TRBV13 and TRBJ2-7): AAGVIQSPRHLIKEKRETATLKCYPIPRHDTVYWYQQGPGQDPQFLISFYEKMQSDKGSIPDRFSAQQFSDYHSELNMSSLELGDSALYFCASSLTGDEQYFGPGTRLTVT.

This clone was seen once. This sequence joins TRBV2 and TRBJ2-2, with D uncertain. V lost 2 bases and J 8 bases, leaving 6 bases between the germline ends. CDR1 is SNHLY, CDR2 FYNNEI, per germline. The CDR3 is made up of 12 amino acids. Here the CDR3 reads CASSELSGELFF. CDR3 sequence (DNA): TGTGCCAGCAGTGAACTGTCGGGGGAGCTGTTTTTT.

CDR3 region: CAWSLGGTYEQYF. CDR3 bases: TGTGCCTGGAGTCTTGGGGGGACCTACGAGCAGTACTTC. This chain uses TRBV30 with TRBJ2-7, with a weak D call TRBD2 (6 bases). This CDR3 is 13 amino acids long. V was clipped by 2 bases and J by 2 bases, with 10 bases between them. Germline V gene sequence: CDR1 GTSNPN, CDR2 SVGIG (reference sequence).

This clone appeared once. This chain links TRBV2 with TRBJ1-2; 8 nucleotides line up with TRBD1. Germline V gene sequence: CDR1 SNHLY, CDR2 FYNNEI. The J segment lost 3 bases and the V segment lost 8 bases, leaving 11 bases of the junction unmatched. The CDR3 contains 15 residues. The CDR3 spells CASRPWTGTDYGYTF. CDR3 in DNA: TGTGCCAGCCGACCCTGGACAGGGACGGACTATGGCTACACCTTC.

The chain uses TRBV14 and TRBJ2-5, with D possibly being TRBD1 (5 bases). Between the trimmed V and J ends, which lost 3 bases and 6 bases, there was a span of 20 bases. The CDR3 covers 16 residues. Germline-derived CDR1 and CDR2 are SGHDN and FVKESK. In nucleotides, the CDR3 is TGTGCCAGCAGCCATAGGGGAAAAAACAGTGAAAAGACCCAGTACTTC. It translates to CASSHRGKNSEKTQYF. Full variable domain (rest looked up from reference TRBV14 and TRBJ2-5): EAGVTQFPSHSVIEKGQTVTLRCDPISGHDNLYWYRRVMGKEIKFLLHFVKESKQDESGMPNNRFLAERTGGTYSTLKVQPAELEDSGVYFCASSHRGKNSEKTQYFGPGTRLLVL.